The rows below give T cell receptor beta chains drawn from one sample of a study of blood T cells in healthy people across ages. In TCRdb, the 5' RACE reads were re-called with MiXCR into one record per CDR3 protein. This table holds around 970,000 distinct CDR3 sequences, roughly 50% found once. Sequencing input: blood. These receptors came from a woman in her sixties in good health. CDR3s include the opening cysteine and the closing phenylalanine or tryptophan. A D gene is named only where the DNA matches it firmly. Size is omitted from some rows. Given values are once, few, many or a class for expanded clones.

j_gene: TRBJ2-7
d_gene: -
v_gene: TRBV29-1
abundance: -
CDR3aa: CSVLGRGLYEQYF
CDR3nt: TGCAGCGTCCTCGGCAGGGGACTCTACGAGCAGTACTTC

j_gene: TRBJ1-5
d_gene: -
v_gene: TRBV27
abundance: few
CDR3aa: CASSAVGARQPQHF
CDR3nt: TGTGCCAGCAGTGCAGTGGGGGCGCGACAGCCCCAGCATTTT

j_gene: TRBJ2-3
d_gene: -
v_gene: TRBV24-1
abundance: -
CDR3aa: CATRSGAEDTQYF
CDR3nt: TGTGCCACCAGATCCGGGGCGGAGGATACGCAGTATTTT

j_gene: TRBJ2-3
d_gene: TRBD2
v_gene: TRBV9
abundance: -
CDR3aa: CASSVFAGGGDTQYF
CDR3nt: TGTGCCAGCAGCGTTTTTGCGGGAGGGGGAGATACGCAGTATTTT

j_gene: TRBJ1-2
d_gene: -
v_gene: TRBV21-1
abundance: -
CDR3aa: CASSTIKVHRLWNYGYTF
CDR3nt: TGTGCCAGCAGCACCATTAAAGTCCACAGGCTTTGGAACTATGGCTACACCTTC

j_gene: TRBJ2-7
d_gene: -
v_gene: TRBV10-3
abundance: -
CDR3aa: CATKGTGEVYEQYF
CDR3nt: TGTGCCACCAAGGGGACGGGAGAAGTCTACGAGCAGTACTTC

j_gene: TRBJ2-7
d_gene: TRBD1
v_gene: TRBV12-3/TRBV12-4
abundance: -
CDR3aa: CASSRSTGGYEQYF
CDR3nt: TGTGCCAGCAGTCGATCGACAGGGGGCTACGAGCAGTACTTC

j_gene: TRBJ2-1
d_gene: -
v_gene: TRBV29-1
abundance: -
CDR3aa: CSVEDQAHRYNEQFF
CDR3nt: TGCAGCGTTGAAGATCAAGCACACAGATACAATGAGCAGTTCTTC

j_gene: TRBJ2-4
d_gene: -
v_gene: TRBV12-3/TRBV12-4
abundance: -
CDR3aa: CASSPSSGSNIQYF
CDR3nt: TGTGCCAGCAGCCCCAGCTCGGGATCTAACATTCAGTACTTC

j_gene: TRBJ2-7
d_gene: -
v_gene: TRBV5-1
abundance: many
CDR3aa: CASSLNFGAYEQYF
CDR3nt: TGCGCCAGCAGCTTGAACTTCGGCGCCTACGAGCAGTACTTC

j_gene: TRBJ2-3
d_gene: TRBD2
v_gene: TRBV4-1
abundance: -
CDR3aa: CASSLGLVEDTQYF
CDR3nt: TGCGCCAGCAGCCTTGGACTAGTTGAAGATACGCAGTATTTT

j_gene: TRBJ1-1
d_gene: TRBD1
v_gene: TRBV9
abundance: -
CDR3aa: CASARQGAIAEAFF
CDR3nt: TGTGCCAGCGCCCGACAGGGGGCTATTGCTGAAGCTTTCTTT

j_gene: TRBJ2-7
d_gene: TRBD1
v_gene: TRBV7-2
abundance: -
CDR3aa: CASSLGGTGRQTAIEQYF
CDR3nt: TGTGCCAGCAGCTTAGGGGGGACAGGACGGCAGACCGCGATCGAGCAGTACTTC

j_gene: TRBJ2-1
d_gene: -
v_gene: TRBV20-1
abundance: -
CDR3aa: CSAVPGTVYEQFF
CDR3nt: TGCAGTGCTGTCCCCGGGACGGTTTATGAGCAGTTCTTC

j_gene: TRBJ2-5
d_gene: -
v_gene: TRBV20-1
abundance: -
CDR3aa: CSTWPQETQYF
CDR3nt: TGCAGTACTTGGCCACAAGAGACCCAGTACTTC

j_gene: TRBJ2-7
d_gene: TRBD1
v_gene: TRBV7-2
abundance: few
CDR3aa: CASSYRRTGVSYEQYF
CDR3nt: TGTGCCAGCAGCTACCGGAGGACAGGGGTAAGCTACGAGCAGTACTTC

j_gene: TRBJ2-1
d_gene: TRBD2
v_gene: TRBV9
abundance: -
CDR3aa: CASSATSGYNEQFF
CDR3nt: TGTGCCAGCAGCGCGACTAGCGGCTACAATGAGCAGTTCTTC

j_gene: TRBJ2-5
d_gene: -
v_gene: TRBV15
abundance: -
CDR3aa: CATSREAAQETQYF
CDR3nt: TGTGCCACCAGCAGAGAAGCGGCTCAAGAGACCCAGTACTTC

j_gene: TRBJ2-3
d_gene: -
v_gene: TRBV18
abundance: -
CDR3aa: CASGTGPSTDTQYF
CDR3nt: TGTGCCAGCGGTACGGGGCCGAGCACAGATACGCAGTATTTT

j_gene: TRBJ2-2
d_gene: TRBD2
v_gene: TRBV11-2
abundance: few
CDR3aa: CASSRVVRGGLTGELFF
CDR3nt: TGTGCCAGCAGCCGAGTCGTCCGGGGGGGCCTAACCGGGGAGCTGTTTTTT

j_gene: TRBJ2-2
d_gene: TRBD2
v_gene: TRBV7-8
abundance: -
CDR3aa: CASSLILLSGRSSGELFF
CDR3nt: TGTGCCAGCAGCTTAATCCTCCTGAGCGGGAGATCCTCCGGGGAGCTGTTTTTT

j_gene: TRBJ2-3
d_gene: TRBD1
v_gene: TRBV5-6
abundance: -
CDR3aa: CASSVSGGITDTQYF
CDR3nt: TGTGCCAGCAGCGTCTCAGGGGGAATTACAGATACGCAGTATTTT

j_gene: TRBJ2-7
d_gene: -
v_gene: TRBV4-1
abundance: few
CDR3aa: CASSQAPPGAYEQYF
CDR3nt: TGCGCCAGCAGCCAAGCCCCGCCGGGGGCCTACGAGCAGTACTTC

j_gene: TRBJ2-7
d_gene: -
v_gene: TRBV28
abundance: few
CDR3aa: CATIRVYEQYF
CDR3nt: TGTGCCACCATCAGGGTCTACGAGCAGTACTTC

j_gene: TRBJ1-1
d_gene: -
v_gene: TRBV10-3
abundance: -
CDR3aa: CAISDEGYRAEAFF
CDR3nt: TGTGCCATCAGTGACGAGGGGTATAGGGCTGAAGCTTTCTTT

j_gene: TRBJ1-6
d_gene: -
v_gene: TRBV20-1
abundance: -
CDR3aa: CSARVSGRADSPLHF
CDR3nt: TGCAGTGCTAGAGTCTCAGGGAGGGCGGATTCACCCCTCCACTTT

j_gene: TRBJ2-2
d_gene: -
v_gene: TRBV6-5
abundance: -
CDR3aa: CASSYGAGNTGELFF
CDR3nt: TGTGCCAGCAGTTACGGCGCAGGGAACACCGGGGAGCTGTTTTTT

j_gene: TRBJ2-3
d_gene: TRBD2
v_gene: TRBV6-2/TRBV6-3
abundance: -
CDR3aa: CASSYHLGLADTDTQYF
CDR3nt: TGTGCCAGCAGTTACCACTTGGGACTAGCGGACACAGATACGCAGTATTTT

j_gene: TRBJ2-1
d_gene: -
v_gene: TRBV7-2
abundance: -
CDR3aa: CASSFEKLTGNEQFF
CDR3nt: TGTGCCAGCAGCTTCGAGAAGTTAACGGGGAATGAGCAGTTCTTC